The next 20 T cell receptor beta chains were all read from a single sample in a study of cytomegalovirus exposure and HLA in healthy donors. Primers: 60 Vbeta forward and 13 Jbeta reverse. The data were produced by immunoSEQ multiplex PCR, yet TCRdb's version contains in-frame clones alone and is incomplete. In the table there are 150,000 to 200,000 clones, around 80% of which are singletons. Sample: PBMCs. These receptors all come from a woman aged 18-29 years in good health and CMV-seronegative.

The V gene is TRBV4-2, the J gene TRBJ2-5, with D maybe TRBD2 (5 bases). The closer fit of TRBJ2-7 to the DNA end suggests the J call may be wrong. In germline, CDR1 is LGHNA, CDR2 YNFKEQ. The CDR3 contains 15 residues. The CDR3 DNA reads as TGTGCCAGCAGCCAATCGGGCCAAGGACTCGACGAGCAGTACTTC. Protein product: CASSQSGQGLDEQYF.

The J gene is TRBJ1-5, the V gene TRBV27; D uncertain. Trimming left V 11 bases short and J 4 bases short, with 15 bases between. Germline values: CDR1 MNHEY, CDR2 SMNVEV (reference sequence). The CDR3 length is 13 residues. CDR3 sequence reads: CAASAGINQPQHF. The CDR3 nucleotides read TGTGCCGCCTCGGCAGGTATAAATCAGCCCCAGCATTTT.

This chain joins TRBV5-5 and TRBJ2-7; 9 nucleotides align to TRBD2. The V gene's germline CDR1 is SGHKS and CDR2 YYEKEE (reference sequence). CDR3 size: 15 residues. Losses at the gene ends were 1 base for V and 7 bases for J; bases not matched to a gene: 9. This CDR3 reads CASSLRGGAVEEQYF. DNA for the CDR3: TGTGCCAGCAGCTTGCGCGGGGGGGCTGTAGAAGAGCAGTACTTC.

This clone has a single count. The chain couples TRBV28 to TRBJ1-6, with 7 nucleotides matching TRBD1. Germline CDR1 is MDHEN and CDR2 is SYDVKM. The CDR3 consists of 15 residues. The V segment lost 6 bases and the J segment 9 bases; nucleotides outside the gene matches: 11. DNA of the CDR3: TGTGCCAGCAGCCCCGGTGAGGGGGCAGGTTCACCCCTCCACTTT. The encoded protein is CASSPGEGAGSPLHF.

This clone has a single count. The rearrangement uses TRBV4-2 and TRBJ1-1; weak D call: TRBD1 (5 bases). CDR1 and CDR2 from the germline V gene are LGHNA and YNFKEQ. Trimming pared 0 bases from V and 8 bases from J, leaving 25 bases between. There are 18 residues in the CDR3. CDR3 protein: CASSQDLGRRGPRAEAFF. The CDR3 DNA is TGTGCCAGCAGCCAAGATCTGGGGAGGAGGGGCCCCAGGGCCGAAGCTTTCTTT.

This clone was seen a single time. The rearrangement links TRBV28 to TRBJ2-7; D might be TRBD2 (7 bases). CDR1 and CDR2 from the germline V gene are MDHEN and SYDVKM. This CDR3 is built from 13 residues. V was shortened by 3 bases and J by 5 bases, with 11 bases between the two germline ends. This CDR3 is CASSLGGGHEQYF. The CDR3 coding sequence is TGTGCCAGCAGTTTGGGAGGGGGACACGAGCAGTACTTC.

V gene TRBV5-1 combines with J gene TRBJ2-7; 9 bases line up with TRBD1. Losses at the gene ends were 4 bases for V and 3 bases for J; bases not matched to a gene: 8. Germline V gene data show CDR1 as SGHRS and CDR2 as YFSETQ. The CDR3 length is 15 residues. The CDR3 DNA reads TGCGCCAGCAGCGCGGGACAGGGAAGAAGCTACGAGCAGTACTTC. This encodes CASSAGQGRSYEQYF. Complete variable domain (other parts from reference TRBV5-1 and TRBJ2-7): KAGVTQTPRYLIKTRGQQVTLSCSPISGHRSVSWYQQTPGQGLQFLFEYFSETQRNKGNFPGRFSGRQFSNSRSEMNVSTLELGDSALYLCASSAGQGRSYEQYFGPGTRLTVT.

This rearrangement joins TRBV5-5 to TRBJ1-1; D uncertain. Germline V gives CDR1 SGHKS, CDR2 YYEKEE (reference sequence). Trimming shortened V by 1 base and J by 0 bases, and 7 bases separated the two germline ends. The CDR3 is 14 residues long. CDR3 in amino acids: CASSLLVMNTEAFF. The CDR3 nucleotides are TGTGCCAGCAGCTTGCTAGTTATGAACACTGAAGCTTTCTTT.

V and J are TRBV5-1 and TRBJ1-2; no reliable D call. From germline, CDR1 is SGHRS and CDR2 YFSETQ. Trimming cost V 1 base and J 4 bases, with 5 bases left between them. CDR3 size: 12 residues. Here the CDR3 reads CASSLSFYGYTF. CDR3 bases: TGCGCCAGCAGCTTGTCTTTCTATGGCTACACCTTC.

This clone has more than one count but fewer than ten. The chain joins TRBV6-1 to TRBJ1-2; TRBD1 matches 8 bases. The CDR3 extends over 14 amino acids. Germline V gene data show CDR1 as MNHNS and CDR2 as SASEGT. The J segment lost 4 bases and the V segment lost 1 base, leaving 2 bases of the junction unmatched. The CDR3 loop is CASSEGTGSYGYTF. The CDR3 DNA follows: TGTGCCAGCAGTGAAGGGACAGGGAGCTATGGCTACACCTTC.

This clone was recorded once. The V gene is TRBV6-1, the J gene TRBJ1-1; D is uncertain. CDR1 is MNHNS and CDR2 is SASEGT in the germline V gene. This CDR3 spans 14 amino acids. Trimming cost V 1 base and J 1 base, with 7 bases left between them. The CDR3 protein is CASSEGQANTEAFF. The CDR3 coding sequence is TGTGCCAGCAGTGAAGGGCAGGCGAACACTGAAGCTTTCTTT.

The chain joins TRBV30 to TRBJ1-4; TRBD1 aligns across 9 bases. The V segment lost 1 base and the J segment 7 bases; nucleotides outside the gene matches: 10. This CDR3 has 16 amino acids. Germline loops: CDR1 GTSNPN, CDR2 SVGIG (reference sequence). CDR3 region: CAWSGLKGQGPEKLFF. Here the CDR3 DNA reads TGTGCCTGGAGTGGGTTGAAGGGACAGGGTCCTGAAAAACTGTTTTTT.

The chain uses TRBV15 and TRBJ1-6, with a weak D call TRBD1 (5 bases). This CDR3 region has 14 residues. Per the germline V gene, CDR1 is LNHNV and CDR2 is YYDKDF (reference sequence). The V gene lost 0 bases and the J gene lost 8 bases, with 8 bases spanning the gap. CDR3 DNA: TGTGCCACCAGCAGAGAGGGGCAGTATTCACCCCTCCACTTT. Protein: CATSREGQYSPLHF. Full variable domain (outside the CDR3, taken from reference TRBV15 and TRBJ1-6): DAMVIQNPRYQVTQFGKPVTLSCSQTLNHNVMYWYQQKSSQAPKLLFHYYDKDFNNEADTPDNFQSRRPNTSFCFLDIRSPGLGDTAMYLCATSREGQYSPLHFGNGTRLTVT.

This clone appeared once. This sequence joins TRBV7-9 and TRBJ1-2; D may be TRBD1 (5 bases). V lost 5 bases and J lost 7, with 14 bases in between. The V gene's germline CDR1 is SEHNR and CDR2 FQNEAQ (reference sequence). CDR3 length: 13 residues. CDR3 amino acids: CASSLPGSSGYTF. CDR3 nucleotides: TGTGCCAGCAGCCTTCCAGGGTCGAGTGGCTACACCTTC.

V is TRBV5-1 and J is TRBJ2-7; D may be TRBD1 (6 bases). Germline V gene data show CDR1 as SGHRS and CDR2 as YFSETQ. The CDR3 sequence is 12 residues long. V was cut by 4 bases and J by 4 bases, with 9 bases left in between. The CDR3 coding sequence is TGCGCCAGCAGCAAGGACAGTTACGAGCAGTACTTC. It codes for CASSKDSYEQYF. Supplemented by reference TRBV5-1 and TRBJ2-7, the full variable domain reads KAGVTQTPRYLIKTRGQQVTLSCSPISGHRSVSWYQQTPGQGLQFLFEYFSETQRNKGNFPGRFSGRQFSNSRSEMNVSTLELGDSALYLCASSKDSYEQYFGPGTRLTVT.

The chain carries TRBV10-1 and TRBJ1-1; D may be TRBD1 (5 bases). Germline CDR1 WNHNN, CDR2 SYGVQD (reference sequence). The CDR3 spans 13 residues. Trimming left V 6 bases short and J 1 base short, with 9 bases between. CDR3: CASRLTANTEAFF. DNA of the CDR3: TGCGCCAGCAGGTTGACAGCGAACACTGAAGCTTTCTTT.

The J gene is TRBJ2-5, the V gene TRBV7-9; TRBD2 aligns across 15 bases. The CDR3 runs to 16 residues. CDR1 is SEHNR and CDR2 is FQNEAQ in the germline V gene (reference sequence). V lost 9 bases, J lost 2 bases, and 7 bases stayed unmatched. The CDR3 spells CASGGLAGGSQETQYF. DNA for the CDR3: TGTGCCAGTGGGGGACTAGCGGGGGGCTCACAAGAGACCCAGTACTTC.

V usage is TRBV6-6 and J usage is TRBJ1-6; 7 positions match TRBD1. Per germline, CDR1 MNHNY and CDR2 SVGAGI (reference sequence). V lost 5 bases to trimming and J lost 3 bases; unmatched junction nucleotides: 1. This CDR3 comprises 14 residues. The CDR3 nucleotides are TGTGCCAGCAGTGGACAGGACTATAATTCACCCCTCCACTTT. Its protein product is CASSGQDYNSPLHF.

The chain carries TRBV27 and TRBJ2-1; D is unclear. Trimming removed 3 bases at V and 5 bases at J, with 8 bases between. The CDR3 extends over 13 amino acids. The V gene's germline CDR1 is MNHEY and CDR2 SMNVEV (reference sequence). The CDR3 reads CASSFNGDNEQFF. In nucleotides, the CDR3 is TGTGCCAGCAGTTTTAACGGAGACAATGAGCAGTTCTTC.

The chain employs TRBV7-8 and TRBJ2-7; D is perhaps TRBD2 (6 bases). V gave up 3 bases and J gave up 6 bases, with 15 bases separating them. Germline V gene sequence: CDR1 SGHVS, CDR2 FQNEAQ. This CDR3 has 14 residues. The CDR3 region has the DNA TGTGCCAGCAGCTTCCAGGGAGGATCCACCGAGCAGTACTTC. It yields the protein CASSFQGGSTEQYF.